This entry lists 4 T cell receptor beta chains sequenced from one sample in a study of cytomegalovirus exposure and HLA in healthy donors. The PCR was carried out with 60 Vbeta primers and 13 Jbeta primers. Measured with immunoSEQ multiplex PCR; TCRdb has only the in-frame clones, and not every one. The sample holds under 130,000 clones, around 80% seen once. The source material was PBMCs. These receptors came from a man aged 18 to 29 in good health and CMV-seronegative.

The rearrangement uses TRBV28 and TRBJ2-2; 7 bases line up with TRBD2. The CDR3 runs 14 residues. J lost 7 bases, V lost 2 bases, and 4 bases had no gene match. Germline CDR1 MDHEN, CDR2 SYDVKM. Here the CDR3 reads CASSLLGRVGELFF. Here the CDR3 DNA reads TGTGCCAGCAGTTTACTAGGGAGGGTCGGGGAGCTGTTTTTT.

The CDR3 reads CASSVPLLATADTQYF. Written as DNA, the CDR3 is TGTGCCAGCAGCGTTCCTCTCCTAGCGACCGCAGATACGCAGTATTTT. The chain combines TRBV9 with TRBJ2-3; TRBD2 might be the D (6 bases). Per germline, CDR1 SGDLS and CDR2 YYNGEE. Trimming cost V 2 bases and J 4 bases, with 17 bases left between them. CDR3 length equals 16 residues. The entire variable domain, with the rest obtained from reference TRBV9 and TRBJ2-3, is as follows: DSGVTQTPKHLITATGQRVTLRCSPRSGDLSVYWYQQSLDQGLQFLIQYYNGEERAKGNILERFSAQQFPDLHSELNLSSLELGDSALYFCASSVPLLATADTQYFGPGTRLTVL.

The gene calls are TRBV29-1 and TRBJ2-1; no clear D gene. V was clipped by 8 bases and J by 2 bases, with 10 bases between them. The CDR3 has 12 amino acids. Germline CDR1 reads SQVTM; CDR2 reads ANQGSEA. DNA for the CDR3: TGCAGCACATACGACACCTACAATGAGCAGTTCTTC. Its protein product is CSTYDTYNEQFF.

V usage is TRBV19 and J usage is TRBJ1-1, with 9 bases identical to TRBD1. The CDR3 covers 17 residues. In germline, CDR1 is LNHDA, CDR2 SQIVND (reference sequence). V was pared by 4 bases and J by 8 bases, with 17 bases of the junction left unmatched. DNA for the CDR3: TGTGCCAGTAGTACCCTGGGGGCAGGACAGGGGCGCGGGGAAGCTTTCTTT. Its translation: CASSTLGAGQGRGEAFF.